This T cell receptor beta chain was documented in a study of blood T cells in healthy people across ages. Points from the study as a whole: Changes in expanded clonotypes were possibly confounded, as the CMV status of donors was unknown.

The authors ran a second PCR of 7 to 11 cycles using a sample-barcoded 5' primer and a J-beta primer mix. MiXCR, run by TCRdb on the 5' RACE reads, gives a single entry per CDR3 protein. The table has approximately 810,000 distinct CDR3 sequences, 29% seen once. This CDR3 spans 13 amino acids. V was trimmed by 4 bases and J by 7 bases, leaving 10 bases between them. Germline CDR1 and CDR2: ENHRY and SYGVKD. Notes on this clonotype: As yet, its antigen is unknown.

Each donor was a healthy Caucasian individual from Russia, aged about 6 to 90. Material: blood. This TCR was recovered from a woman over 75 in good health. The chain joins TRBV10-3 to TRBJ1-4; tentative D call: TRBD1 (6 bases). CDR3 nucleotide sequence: TGTGCCATCAGTGCCGGACAGCGTGAAAAACTGTTTTTT. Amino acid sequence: CAISAGQREKLFF.